The 27 T cell receptor beta chains in this list originate from one sample, sequenced in a study of PD-1 blockade in mismatch repair-deficient tumors. Generated by immunoSEQ multiplex PCR, the TCRdb table keeps only in-frame clones and is missing some. This table has approximately 100,000 clones, 70% to 85% appearing once. Material: peripheral blood, obtained approximately 36 weeks after starting pembrolizumab. The receptor source for this set is an adult with mismatch repair-deficient cancer.

V gene TRBV7-2 combines with J gene TRBJ2-7, with TRBD1 identical over 9 bases. The J segment lost 3 bases and the V segment lost 3 bases, leaving 3 bases of the junction unmatched. The germline V gene has CDR1 SGHTA and CDR2 FQGNSA. The length of the CDR3 is 14 residues. The CDR3 nucleotides read TGTGCCAGCAGCTTCGACAGGGGGGGCTACGAGCAGTACTTC. Translated, it gives CASSFDRGGYEQYF.

The gene calls are TRBV6-5 and TRBJ2-7, with 9 bases matching TRBD1. This CDR3 contains 14 residues. CDR1 is MNHEY, CDR2 SVGAGI, per germline. The V and J ends lost 5 bases and 3 bases, in that order; junction bases with no gene match: 5. CDR3 residues: CASSRGQGFYEQYF. The CDR3 DNA reads TGTGCCAGCAGTCGGGGACAGGGTTTCTACGAGCAGTACTTC.

V is TRBV7-2 and J is TRBJ2-7; D uncertain. This CDR3 region has 12 residues. Germline lookup yields CDR1 SGHTA and CDR2 FQGNSA. Trimming cost V 4 bases and J 3 bases, with 7 bases left between them. The CDR3 reads CASSSSYYEQYF. The CDR3 DNA is TGTGCCAGCAGCTCTTCATACTACGAGCAGTACTTC.

V is TRBV6-5 and J is TRBJ2-5, with unresolved D. The CDR3 loop spans 13 amino acids. CDR1 is MNHEY and CDR2 is SVGAGI in the germline V gene. V was clipped by 6 bases and J by 1 base, with 9 bases between them. CDR3 sequence: CASSQHPQETQYF. CDR3 bases: TGTGCCAGCAGCCAACACCCCCAAGAGACCCAGTACTTC.

The V gene is TRBV2, the J gene TRBJ1-1; 7 positions agree with TRBD1. The CDR3 totals 12 residues. Trimming removed 8 bases from V and 3 bases from J; junction bases left unmatched: 3. CDR1 SNHLY and CDR2 FYNNEI come from the germline V gene. The CDR3 spells CASQGVDTEAFF. The CDR3 coding sequence is TGTGCCAGCCAGGGGGTTGACACTGAAGCTTTCTTT.

Here the CDR3 DNA reads TGTGCCAGCAGCTTATCAGGCGGGAACGAGCAGTACTTC. This gives the protein CASSLSGGNEQYF. V and J are TRBV7-3 and TRBJ2-7; tentatively, D is TRBD2 (6 bases). Deletions cut 2 bases from V and 5 bases from J, with 10 bases between. Per germline, CDR1 SGHTA and CDR2 FQGTGA. This CDR3 is 13 amino acids long.

The V call is TRBV5-5, the J call TRBJ1-1; D not certain. Germline values: CDR1 SGHKS, CDR2 YYEKEE (reference sequence). Trimming pared 4 bases from V and 0 bases from J, leaving 16 bases between. The CDR3 has 16 amino acids. CDR3 coding DNA: TGTGCCAGCAGCCTAACCTTCGACATTATGAACACTGAAGCTTTCTTT. Translation: CASSLTFDIMNTEAFF.

The gene calls are TRBV9 and TRBJ2-2; 7 bases agree with TRBD1. V shed 4 bases, J shed 6 bases, and the junction held 6 bases outside the gene matches. The CDR3 is 14 amino acids. Germline V gene sequence: CDR1 SGDLS, CDR2 YYNGEE. The CDR3 coding sequence is TGTGCCAGCAGCCAGACAGGGTACGCCGGGGAGCTGTTTTTT. It yields the protein CASSQTGYAGELFF.

This sequence joins TRBV5-1 and TRBJ2-7; no clear D gene. Germline-derived CDR1 and CDR2 are SGHRS and YFSETQ. Trimming stripped 0 bases from V and 8 bases from J, with 9 bases between. The CDR3 has 12 residues. The CDR3 nucleotides are TGCGCCAGCAGCTTGGTTGGGGATAAGCAGTACTTC. Translation: CASSLVGDKQYF.

The CDR3 DNA follows: TGCAGTGCTAGGCCGGGGAACAAGCAGTTCTTC. Translating gives CSARPGNKQFF. V usage is TRBV20-1 and J usage is TRBJ2-1; D possibly corresponds to TRBD2 (5 bases). V was trimmed by 3 bases and J by 11 bases, leaving 11 bases between them. Germline CDR1 and CDR2: DFQATT and SNEGSKA (reference sequence). The CDR3 totals 11 residues.

The CDR3 DNA is TGTGCCAGCAGCCGGAACAGGGGTAACTATGGCTACACCTTC. It yields the protein CASSRNRGNYGYTF. The chain has TRBV27 and TRBJ1-2; 7 positions agree with TRBD1. Germline lookup yields CDR1 MNHEY and CDR2 SMNVEV (reference sequence). The CDR3 is made up of 14 amino acids. With 6 bases clipped from V and 1 base from J, the junction kept 5 bases outside the gene matches.

This clone was detected only a few times. The same CDR3 can be traced to other DNA sequences in this sample. The V gene is TRBV5-1, the J gene TRBJ2-1, with 9 bases aligning to TRBD1. Per the germline V gene, CDR1 is SGHRS and CDR2 is YFSETQ. J lost 1 base, V lost 4 bases, and 3 bases had no gene match. This CDR3 region has 15 residues. The CDR3 DNA reads as TGCGCCAGCAGCGCCGGACAGGGGTCCTACAATGAGCAGTTCTTC. Residues: CASSAGQGSYNEQFF.

The V gene is TRBV7-9, the J gene TRBJ2-1; 8 bases are shared with TRBD2. V was clipped by 5 bases and J by 2 bases; unmatched bases: 8. The V gene's germline CDR1 is SEHNR and CDR2 FQNEAQ (reference sequence). The CDR3 totals 16 residues. The CDR3 nucleotides read TGTGCCAGCAGCCTCGCAATAGCGGGGACCTACAATGAGCAGTTCTTC. Protein sequence: CASSLAIAGTYNEQFF. Complete variable domain (other parts from reference TRBV7-9 and TRBJ2-1): DTGVSQNPRHKITKRGQNVTFRCDPISEHNRLYWYRQTLGQGPEFLTYFQNEAQLEKSRLLSDRFSAERPKGSFSTLEIQRTEQGDSAMYLCASSLAIAGTYNEQFFGPGTRLTVL.

The rearrangement joins TRBV7-9 to TRBJ2-1; 9 bases match TRBD2. Germline values: CDR1 SEHNR, CDR2 FQNEAQ (reference sequence). The CDR3 length is 15 residues. With V trimmed by 2 bases and J by 8 bases, 7 bases remained unmatched. CDR3 nucleotide sequence: TGTGCCAGCAGCTTACGTAGCGGGAGTAGCCATGAGCAGTTCTTC. Its protein product is CASSLRSGSSHEQFF.

V and J are TRBV9 and TRBJ2-7; D may match TRBD1 or TRBD2 (5 bases each). V dropped 0 bases and J dropped 2 bases, with 9 bases sitting between them. Germline CDR1 SGDLS, CDR2 YYNGEE. This CDR3 region has 14 residues. The CDR3 coding sequence is TGTGCCAGCAGCGTAGGAAGGGACCCCTACGAGCAGTACTTC. It encodes CASSVGRDPYEQYF.

The chain recombines TRBV6-1 with TRBJ1-5; D unresolved. The V end lost 8 bases, the J end lost 0 bases, and 8 bases lay between the germline ends. From germline, CDR1 is MNHNS and CDR2 SASEGT. The CDR3 is made up of 13 amino acids. In DNA form, the CDR3 reads TGTGCCAGCCGGGAATATAGCAATCAGCCCCAGCATTTT. Translating gives CASREYSNQPQHF.

The chain links TRBV6-5 to TRBJ2-1, with D perhaps being TRBD1 or TRBD2 (5 bases each). Germline assignment: CDR1 MNHEY and CDR2 SVGAGI. The CDR3 totals 14 residues. V lost 10 bases to trimming and J lost 0 bases, with 13 bases between them. This CDR3 reads CATRGTDSYNEQFF. CDR3 coding DNA: TGTGCCACCCGTGGGACGGACTCCTACAATGAGCAGTTCTTC.

This chain joins TRBV6-1 and TRBJ2-1; TRBD2 matches at 11 bases. After removal of 7 bases from V and 5 bases from J, the junction contained 7 bases not matched to a gene. Germline loops: CDR1 MNHNS, CDR2 SASEGT. The CDR3 loop spans 15 amino acids. This chain's CDR3 is CASTAGGLADNEQFF. For the CDR3, the DNA is TGTGCCAGCACGGCGGGGGGACTAGCGGACAATGAGCAGTTCTTC.

The chain employs TRBV5-1 and TRBJ2-3; TRBD2 agrees at 10 bases. Unmatched junction bases numbered 9, after V lost 2 bases and J lost 3 bases. Germline-derived CDR1 and CDR2 are SGHRS and YFSETQ. This CDR3 is 17 amino acids long. CDR3: CASSFMSASGSTDTQYF. The CDR3 DNA reads as TGCGCCAGCAGCTTTATGTCGGCTAGCGGGAGTACAGATACGCAGTATTTT.

The chain is built from TRBV7-9 and TRBJ2-5; 13 bases line up with TRBD2. CDR3 length equals 15 residues. The J segment lost 7 bases and the V segment lost 0 bases, leaving 2 bases of the junction unmatched. Germline V gene lookup returns CDR1 SEHNR and CDR2 FQNEAQ (reference sequence). The CDR3 DNA is TGTGCCAGCAGCTTAGCACTAGCGGGAGGGGTGACCCAGTACTTC. It codes for CASSLALAGGVTQYF.

This clone occurred a few times. This chain joins TRBV30 and TRBJ2-7; perhaps TRBD2 as D (7 bases). The CDR3 covers 14 residues. Trimming left V 0 bases short and J 2 bases short, with 11 bases between. Germline values: CDR1 GTSNPN, CDR2 SVGIG (reference sequence). In nucleotides, the CDR3 is TGTGCCTGGAGTGTCGGGGGGCCTGCCTACGAGCAGTACTTC. Amino acid sequence: CAWSVGGPAYEQYF.

Concerning this clone: Its ends do not fully match the called genes, so a read error is possible. This rearrangement joins TRBV30 to TRBJ2-7; 8 bases are a match to TRBD1. Germline V gives CDR1 GTSNPN, CDR2 SVGIG (reference sequence). The CDR3 spans 12 residues. In DNA, the CDR3 is TGTGCCTGGAGTGCAACACCGGGACAGGCTCACTTC. This sequence encodes CAWSATPGQAHF.

This chain joins TRBV7-9 and TRBJ2-1; D uncertain. Germline-derived CDR1 and CDR2 are SEHNR and FQNEAQ (reference sequence). The V end lost 5 bases, the J end lost 2 bases, and 7 bases lay between the germline ends. The CDR3 has 13 residues. CDR3 residues: CASSRVAYNEQFF. The CDR3 DNA reads TGTGCCAGCAGCCGCGTCGCCTACAATGAGCAGTTCTTC. The whole variable domain, filled in from reference TRBV7-9 and TRBJ2-1, reads DTGVSQNPRHKITKRGQNVTFRCDPISEHNRLYWYRQTLGQGPEFLTYFQNEAQLEKSRLLSDRFSAERPKGSFSTLEIQRTEQGDSAMYLCASSRVAYNEQFFGPGTRLTVL.

The V and J genes are TRBV28 and TRBJ1-1; D may be TRBD1 (5 bases). CDR1 and CDR2 (germline): MDHEN, SYDVKM. The CDR3 covers 15 residues. V lost 5 bases and J 8 bases, leaving 21 bases between the germline ends. The CDR3 reads CASSPIRLSGTEAFF. In nucleotides, the CDR3 is TGTGCCAGCAGTCCTATCCGACTCTCCGGGACGGAAGCTTTCTTT.

V usage is TRBV5-1 and J usage is TRBJ1-2, with TRBD1 identical over 10 bases. After removal of 3 bases from V and 3 bases from J, the junction contained 2 bases not matched to a gene. In germline, CDR1 is SGHRS, CDR2 YFSETQ. This CDR3 has 14 amino acids. The CDR3 DNA reads as TGCGCCAGCAGCTGGACAGGGGGGGACTATGGCTACACCTTC. It encodes CASSWTGGDYGYTF.

The chain has TRBV7-3 and TRBJ2-1, with D possibly matching TRBD2 (5 bases). Deletions cut 0 bases from V and 0 bases from J, with 9 bases between. Germline values: CDR1 SGHTA, CDR2 FQGTGA. The CDR3 loop spans 16 amino acids. CDR3 DNA: TGTGCCAGCAGCTTAACGGCGACTACCTCCTACAATGAGCAGTTCTTC. Translation gives CASSLTATTSYNEQFF.

The rearrangement joins TRBV30 to TRBJ1-2; D not certain. The ends were cut back, 1 base at V and 8 bases at J, with 11 bases in the middle. CDR3 size: 12 residues. Looked up from germline, CDR1 is GTSNPN and CDR2 is SVGIG (reference sequence). The CDR3 here is CAWSGLAAGYTF. The CDR3 bases are TGTGCCTGGAGTGGACTAGCAGCAGGCTACACCTTC.